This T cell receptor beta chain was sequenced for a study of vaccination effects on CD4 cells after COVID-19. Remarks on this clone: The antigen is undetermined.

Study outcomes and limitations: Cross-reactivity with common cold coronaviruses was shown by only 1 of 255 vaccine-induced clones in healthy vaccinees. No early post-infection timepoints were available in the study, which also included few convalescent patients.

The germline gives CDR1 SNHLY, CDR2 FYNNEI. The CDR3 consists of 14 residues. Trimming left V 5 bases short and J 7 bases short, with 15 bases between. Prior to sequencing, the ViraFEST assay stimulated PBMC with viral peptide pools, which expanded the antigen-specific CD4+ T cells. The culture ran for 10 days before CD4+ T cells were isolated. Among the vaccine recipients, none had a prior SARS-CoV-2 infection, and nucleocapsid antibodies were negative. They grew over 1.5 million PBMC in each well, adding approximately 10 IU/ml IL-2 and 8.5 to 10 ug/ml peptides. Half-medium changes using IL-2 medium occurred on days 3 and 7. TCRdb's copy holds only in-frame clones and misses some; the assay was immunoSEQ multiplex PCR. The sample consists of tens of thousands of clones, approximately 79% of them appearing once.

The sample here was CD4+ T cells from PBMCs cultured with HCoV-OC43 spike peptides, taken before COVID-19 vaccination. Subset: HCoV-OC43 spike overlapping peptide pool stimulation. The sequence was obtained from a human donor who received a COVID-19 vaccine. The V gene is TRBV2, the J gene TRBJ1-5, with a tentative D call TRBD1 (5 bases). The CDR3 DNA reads TGTGCCAGCAGTCCGGGGCCTGAGGAACAGCCCCAGCATTTT. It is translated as CASSPGPEEQPQHF.